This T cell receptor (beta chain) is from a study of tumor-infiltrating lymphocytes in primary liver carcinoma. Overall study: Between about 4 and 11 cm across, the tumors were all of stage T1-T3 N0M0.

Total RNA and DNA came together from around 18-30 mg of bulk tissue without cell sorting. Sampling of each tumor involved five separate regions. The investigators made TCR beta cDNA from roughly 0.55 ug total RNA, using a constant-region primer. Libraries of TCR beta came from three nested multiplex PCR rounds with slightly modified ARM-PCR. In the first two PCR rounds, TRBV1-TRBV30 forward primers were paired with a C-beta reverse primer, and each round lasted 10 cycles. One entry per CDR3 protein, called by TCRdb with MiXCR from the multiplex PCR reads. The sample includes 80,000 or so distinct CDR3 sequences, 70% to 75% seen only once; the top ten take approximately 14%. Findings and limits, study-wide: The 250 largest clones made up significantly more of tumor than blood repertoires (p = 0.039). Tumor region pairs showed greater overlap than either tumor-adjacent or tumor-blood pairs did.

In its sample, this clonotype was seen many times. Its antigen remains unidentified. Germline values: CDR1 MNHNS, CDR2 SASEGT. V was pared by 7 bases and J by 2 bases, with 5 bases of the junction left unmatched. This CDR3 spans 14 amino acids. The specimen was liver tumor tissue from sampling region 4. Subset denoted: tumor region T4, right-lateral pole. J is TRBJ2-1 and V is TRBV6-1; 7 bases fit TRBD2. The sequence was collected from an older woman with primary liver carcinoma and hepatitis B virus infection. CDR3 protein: CASNEGGPYNEQFF. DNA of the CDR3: TGTGCCAGCAACGAGGGAGGGCCCTACAATGAGCAGTTCTTC.